A selection of T cell receptor beta chains follows, all from one sample in a study of vaccination and CD4 T cells after COVID-19. In TCRdb, the PCR reads were re-called with MiXCR into one record per CDR3 protein. In the table there are some 20,000 distinct CDR3 sequences, around three fifths of which are singletons. This sample comprised CD4+ T cells from blood, obtained after SARS-CoV-2 vaccination. These receptors all stem from a human donor who had recovered from COVID-19. The conserved cysteine and the conserved F or W are not part of the CDR3 here. Size is stated for part of the rows, as once, few or many counts, or as a class when the clone is expanded.

V gene	J gene	clone size	CDR3 protein
TRBV6-1	TRBJ1-5	.	ADPLLTDRAALSNQPQH
TRBV27	TRBJ2-3	.	ASSINRGRDTQY
TRBV11-3	TRBJ2-2	.	ASRQGGSAGELF
TRBV9	TRBJ1-6	.	ASSATTGVSNSPLH
TRBV7-3	TRBJ1-1	few	ASSSQKTGSTEAF
TRBV2	TRBJ2-2	few	ASSAIAGVTGELF
TRBV7-2	TRBJ1-1	few	ASSSRDRAGTEAF
TRBV5-4	TRBJ1-5	.	ASSLDRGVGQPQH
TRBV27	TRBJ1-2	.	ASSPGAGYYGYT
TRBV19	TRBJ2-3	.	ASSLWGSTDTQY
TRBV20-1	TRBJ2-7	few	SARSGLAVPEQY
TRBV6-1	TRBJ2-7	.	ASSVGVSYEQY
TRBV12-3/TRBV12-4	TRBJ1-1	.	ASSLQGGTEAF
TRBV28	TRBJ1-1	.	ASWSDTEAF
TRBV28	TRBJ2-3	once	ASSYGADTQY
TRBV11-2	TRBJ2-7	.	ASSLDVLDPTTSSYEQY
TRBV4-2	TRBJ2-3	.	ATILGDTQY
TRBV6-5	TRBJ2-7	.	ASSYSPSAYEQY
TRBV19	TRBJ1-5	few	ASSNRGGNQPQH
TRBV6-1	TRBJ2-7	.	ASKFGQGSDEQY
TRBV19	TRBJ1-1	.	ASRRQGMAMNTEAF
TRBV19	TRBJ2-1	.	ASSTTSGYRPYNEQF
TRBV20-1	TRBJ1-1	.	SPSGATEAF
TRBV7-9	TRBJ2-5	.	ASSLPLSAQETQY
TRBV5-1	TRBJ2-7	.	ASSFRQGYYEQY
TRBV24-1	TRBJ2-3	.	ATSHATTDTQY
TRBV20-1	TRBJ2-3	few	SAPKDVLGQAGTDTQY
TRBV6-1	TRBJ2-3	.	ASGRSTDTQY
TRBV20-1	TRBJ2-3	.	SAPDWLSTDTQY
TRBV20-1	TRBJ1-4	few	SAEIWEKLF
TRBV27	TRBJ2-7	.	ASGMWGIHEQY
TRBV28	TRBJ1-2	.	ASREGPYYGYT
TRBV7-2	TRBJ1-5	.	ASSLAGGHGNQPQH
TRBV20-1	TRBJ2-5	few	SASVRVEETQY
TRBV10-3	TRBJ2-7	.	AISEGPSYEQY
TRBV27	TRBJ2-1	.	ASSPSGTESNEQF
TRBV20-1	TRBJ2-1	large	SARMTGDVGNEQF
TRBV20-1	TRBJ2-2	.	SALETQYTGELF
TRBV9	TRBJ1-5	.	ASSASYSNQPQH
TRBV20-1	TRBJ2-3	few	SAREPRGGLTDTQY
TRBV20-1	TRBJ2-5	.	SAPRGLLAGVGETQY
TRBV6-1	TRBJ2-5	.	ASSDAMSGRGRETQY
TRBV5-1	TRBJ2-7	.	ASSLTYGNEQY
TRBV6-1	TRBJ2-1	.	ASSKTGGRNEQF
TRBV5-1	TRBJ1-2	.	ASSFEGAYGYT
TRBV20-1	TRBJ1-5	few	SARDFRGRDNQPQH
TRBV19	TRBJ2-5	few	ASRRQGGGETQY
TRBV6-5	TRBJ1-1	.	ASSYRQNTEAF
TRBV11-1	TRBJ1-2	.	ASSSGPGYT
TRBV20-1	TRBJ2-1	.	SPHTGRVNEQF
TRBV30	TRBJ2-2	.	AWNRGLAGPTGELF
TRBV7-2	TRBJ1-2	few	ASSLLGQGGGYT